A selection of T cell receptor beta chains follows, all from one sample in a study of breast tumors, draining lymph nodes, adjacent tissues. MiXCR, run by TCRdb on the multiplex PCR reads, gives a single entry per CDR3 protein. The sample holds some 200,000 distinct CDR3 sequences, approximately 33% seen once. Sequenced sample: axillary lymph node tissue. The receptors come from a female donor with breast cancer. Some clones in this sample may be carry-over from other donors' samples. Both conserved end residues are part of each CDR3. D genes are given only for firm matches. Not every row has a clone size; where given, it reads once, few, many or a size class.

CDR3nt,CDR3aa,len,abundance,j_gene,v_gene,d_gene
TGCGCCAGCAGCGGGACAGGGGGCGGGTACAATGAGCAGTTCTTC,CASSGTGGGYNEQFF,15,few,TRBJ2-1,TRBV5-1,TRBD1
TGTGCCAGTAGTTCTGACCGTAGCGAAGCTTTCTTT,CASSSDRSEAFF,12,NA,TRBJ1-1,TRBV19,NA
TGTGCCAGCAGCTTAGGGCGGGGTACCTACGAGCAGTACTTC,CASSLGRGTYEQYF,14,many,TRBJ2-7,TRBV7-2,NA
TGTGCCAGCAGTTACTCGATGGCAGGGGAAGGGACCGGGGAGCTGTTTTTT,CASSYSMAGEGTGELFF,17,many,TRBJ2-2,TRBV6-5,NA
TGCAGTGCTAGAGTGGTAGGGGGGGAGCTGTTTTTT,CSARVVGGELFF,12,once,TRBJ2-2,TRBV20-1,NA
TGTGCCTGGAGTGTCACGGGTGCGGAGACCCAGTACTTC,CAWSVTGAETQYF,13,many,TRBJ2-5,TRBV30,NA
TGCAGCGTGAGGGGTAAGGGACAGGGCAGCACAGATACGCAGTATTTT,CSVRGKGQGSTDTQYF,16,many,TRBJ2-3,TRBV29-1,TRBD1
TGTGCCAGCAGGCCAACAGGGAGCTATGGCTACACCTTC,CASRPTGSYGYTF,13,many,TRBJ1-2,TRBV7-9,NA
TGCAGTGCTAGGGACAGGGTAAACACCGGGGAGCTGTTTTTT,CSARDRVNTGELFF,14,many,TRBJ2-2,TRBV20-1,TRBD1
TGTGCCAGCAGCTTAAACGCCGGAAGACAAGAGACCCAGTACTTC,CASSLNAGRQETQYF,15,NA,TRBJ2-5,TRBV7-3,NA
TGTGCCAGCAGCCCGGGGACAGAAGAAGCTAACTATGGCTACACCTTC,CASSPGTEEANYGYTF,16,NA,TRBJ1-2,TRBV7-9,TRBD1
TGCAGTGCTAGATATCTAGCGTCGACAGTTAACACTGAAGCTTTCTTT,CSARYLASTVNTEAFF,16,NA,TRBJ1-1,TRBV20-1,NA
TGCGCCAGCAGCTCCGGCGAGAAGGGAGAGACCCAGTACTTC,CASSSGEKGETQYF,14,NA,TRBJ2-5,TRBV7-2,NA
TGTGCCAGCAGCCAAGCCGGGGTTGGTGGCTACACCTTC,CASSQAGVGGYTF,13,NA,TRBJ1-2,TRBV5-6,NA
TGTGCCAGCAGCCAAGATCCGGGACAGAGCTCCTACGAGCAGTACTTC,CASSQDPGQSSYEQYF,16,many,TRBJ2-7,TRBV4-2,TRBD1
TGTGCCAGCATCCTAGAAGGGGGCCCGAGCCCATCACCCCTCCACTTT,CASILEGGPSPSPLHF,16,many,TRBJ1-6,TRBV6-6,TRBD1
TGTGCCAGCTCAACACCCGGGACAGCAGGAAACACCATATATTTT,CASSTPGTAGNTIYF,15,NA,TRBJ1-3,TRBV18,TRBD1
TGTGCCTGGAGTGACCTACAGGACGAGCAGTACTTC,CAWSDLQDEQYF,12,many,TRBJ2-7,TRBV30,NA
TGTGCCAGCAGCGTAGACCTCCCAGGGGCCTACGAGCAGTACTTC,CASSVDLPGAYEQYF,15,NA,TRBJ2-7,TRBV9,NA
TGCAGTGCTAGAGATCGCCCGGGGGGAGGCGGGGAGCTGTTTTTT,CSARDRPGGGGELFF,15,many,TRBJ2-2,TRBV20-1,TRBD2
TGTGCCAGCAGTCACCCCCGGGACAGGGGCCCCCATAGCAATCAGCCCCAGCATTTT,CASSHPRDRGPHSNQPQHF,19,NA,TRBJ1-5,TRBV6-7,TRBD1
TGTGCCAGCAGTTTACAGGGGCTTAGGGGTGAAAAACTGTTTTTT,CASSLQGLRGEKLFF,15,NA,TRBJ1-4,TRBV2,TRBD1
TGTGCCAGTAGTACCCTGAGCGGGAGGTCCTACAATGAGCAGTTCTTC,CASSTLSGRSYNEQFF,16,many,TRBJ2-1,TRBV19,TRBD2
TGCAGTGCTAGAGACGGGAGGGAGGTAGGCAACGAGCAGTACTTC,CSARDGREVGNEQYF,15,many,TRBJ2-7,TRBV20-1,TRBD2
TGTGCCAGCAGTGAAGGCCCGACTAGCAGCGGGACCCAGTACTTC,CASSEGPTSSGTQYF,15,NA,TRBJ2-5,TRBV2,TRBD2
TGTGCCAGCAGCTTGTGGGCCGGGAGCCAAGAGACCCAGTACTTC,CASSLWAGSQETQYF,15,many,TRBJ2-5,TRBV5-6,NA
TGTGCCAGCAGTCTGGGGGTCTGGACAAATGAGCAGTTCTTC,CASSLGVWTNEQFF,14,NA,TRBJ2-1,TRBV6-4,NA
TGTGCCAGCAGGGACCGGACTAGCGGGCCTCAAGAGACCCAGTACTTC,CASRDRTSGPQETQYF,16,many,TRBJ2-5,TRBV7-2,TRBD2
TGCAGTGCTAGGGCGACTAGCGGGAGTGCCGCCTTC,CSARATSGSAAF,12,NA,TRBJ2-1,TRBV20-1,TRBD2
TGTGCCAGCAGTCATTTGACTAGCGGGAGTGGAGGCGAGCAGTACTTC,CASSHLTSGSGGEQYF,16,many,TRBJ2-7,TRBV6-5,TRBD2
TGTGCCAGCAGCTTAGTGACCTATAATTCACCCCTCCACTTT,CASSLVTYNSPLHF,14,many,TRBJ1-6,TRBV7-9,NA
TGTGCCAGCAGCTTAACTAGCGGGCAAGAGACCCAGTACTTC,CASSLTSGQETQYF,14,many,TRBJ2-5,TRBV7-9,TRBD2
TGTGCCAGCAGCCGGACAGGGGAAAACTCCGGGGAGCTGTTTTTT,CASSRTGENSGELFF,15,many,TRBJ2-2,TRBV12-3/TRBV12-4,TRBD1
TGTGCCAGCAGTACAGGGGCGCGCACCGGGGAGCTGTTTTTT,CASSTGARTGELFF,14,few,TRBJ2-2,TRBV27,TRBD1
TGTGCCACCAGCAGAGGGACTAGCGGGGTCCAGGGCAATGAGCAGTTCTTC,CATSRGTSGVQGNEQFF,17,many,TRBJ2-1,TRBV15,TRBD2
TGCAGTGCTAGGGCGACTAGCGGGAGTACCGGGGAGCTGTTTTTT,CSARATSGSTGELFF,15,many,TRBJ2-2,TRBV20-1,TRBD2
TGTGCCAGCACAGGGGACACGAACACCGGGGAGCTGTTTTTT,CASTGDTNTGELFF,14,many,TRBJ2-2,TRBV2,NA
TGTGCCAGCAGGCGGACTAGCGGGAAGCAACAGTTCTTC,CASRRTSGKQQFF,13,NA,TRBJ2-1,TRBV6-5,TRBD2
TGCGCCAGCAGCCCCATGACTAGCGGGGGGAACAATGAGCAGTTCTTC,CASSPMTSGGNNEQFF,16,many,TRBJ2-1,TRBV5-1,TRBD2
TGCAGTGCTAGAGATAGCGGGCGGAATACCTACGAGCAGTACTTC,CSARDSGRNTYEQYF,15,many,TRBJ2-7,TRBV20-1,TRBD2
TGTGCCAGCAGCTGGGACAGGGGGCGGACTGAAGCTTTCTTT,CASSWDRGRTEAFF,14,NA,TRBJ1-1,TRBV5-4,TRBD1
TGTGCCAGCAGCTTAGCTGGGCTGGATACGCAGTATTTT,CASSLAGLDTQYF,13,once,TRBJ2-3,TRBV7-6,NA
TGTGCCAGCAGTCTGGACAGTGATATTATTCGTGAGACCCAGTACTTC,CASSLDSDIIRETQYF,16,NA,TRBJ2-5,TRBV2,NA
TGCAGCGACACCTCCGGGACAGGGGGCTGGTCCGATGGCTACACCTTC,CSDTSGTGGWSDGYTF,16,NA,TRBJ1-2,TRBV29-1,TRBD1
TGTGCCAGCAGTCGCAGGGGGGCGGGGGGCTACACCTTC,CASSRRGAGGYTF,13,few,TRBJ1-2,TRBV6-5,TRBD1
TGTGCCAGCAGCTTGGGGAGGACCGGGGAGCTGTTTTTT,CASSLGRTGELFF,13,many,TRBJ2-2,TRBV5-6,NA
TGTGCCAGCAGAGATCTATTGGAAAAACTGTTTTTT,CASRDLLEKLFF,12,NA,TRBJ1-4,TRBV14,NA
TGTGCCAGCAGTTGGGAACTCGTAAACACCGGGGAGCTGTTTTTT,CASSWELVNTGELFF,15,NA,TRBJ2-2,TRBV27,NA
TGTGCCAGCAGTTTATCGTCCCTGGATCAGCCCCAGCATTTT,CASSLSSLDQPQHF,14,NA,TRBJ1-5,TRBV12-3/TRBV12-4,NA
TGTGCCAGCAGTGCAGGGGACTACAATGAGCAGTTCTTC,CASSAGDYNEQFF,13,many,TRBJ2-1,TRBV2,NA
TGTGCCAGCAGCTTGACTAGCGGGTACACCGGGGAGCTGTTTTTT,CASSLTSGYTGELFF,15,many,TRBJ2-2,TRBV7-9,TRBD2
TGTGCCAGCCGGGGTGTCGGGGGGGGGTACGAGCAGTACTTC,CASRGVGGGYEQYF,14,many,TRBJ2-7,TRBV2,TRBD2
TGTGCCAGCAGATCAGGGGGCCGACGAAACTATGGCTACGCCTTC,CASRSGGRRNYGYAF,15,NA,TRBJ1-2,TRBV7-3,TRBD1